Listed below are T cell receptor beta chains from one sample, sequenced in a study of T cells in Graves' hyperthyroidism and ophthalmopathy. TCRdb independently ran MiXCR on the multiplex PCR reads; one entry per CDR3 protein. Of over 500,000 distinct CDR3 sequences detected, around 15% appear once; the ten largest clones hold 25% to 30%. Input material: blood. The receptors here all came from a woman in her 30s with Graves' ophthalmopathy. The CDR3 runs from the conserved cysteine through the conserved F or W. A D gene is named only where the DNA matches it firmly. Not every row has a clone size; where given, it reads once, few, many or a size class.

v_gene: TRBV9
j_gene: TRBJ1-3
d_gene: NA
abundance: few
CDR3aa: CASSVKVGSSNTIYF
CDR3nt: TGTGCCAGCAGCGTAAAGGTGGGATCGTCAAACACCATATATTTT

v_gene: TRBV15
j_gene: TRBJ2-7
d_gene: TRBD2
abundance: NA
CDR3aa: CATSRDGLAGYEQYF
CDR3nt: TGTGCCACCAGCAGAGATGGACTAGCGGGGTACGAGCAGTACTTC

v_gene: TRBV11-1
j_gene: TRBJ2-2
d_gene: TRBD2
abundance: many
CDR3aa: CASSSGLAELFF
CDR3nt: TGTGCCAGCAGCTCGGGACTAGCGGAGCTGTTTTTT

v_gene: TRBV5-4
j_gene: TRBJ2-7
d_gene: TRBD1
abundance: few
CDR3aa: CASSFRTGGTGEQYF
CDR3nt: TGTGCCAGCAGCTTCCGGACAGGGGGGACGGGCGAGCAGTACTTC

v_gene: TRBV10-3
j_gene: TRBJ1-4
d_gene: TRBD1
abundance: few
CDR3aa: CAISPGQGLNEKLFF
CDR3nt: TGTGCCATCAGCCCCGGACAGGGCTTAAATGAAAAACTGTTTTTT

v_gene: TRBV6-1
j_gene: TRBJ1-4
d_gene: NA
abundance: NA
CDR3aa: CASTNGGKLFF
CDR3nt: TGTGCCAGCACCAACGGGGGAAAACTGTTTTTT

v_gene: TRBV27
j_gene: TRBJ2-1
d_gene: NA
abundance: many
CDR3aa: CASSFRPHPHNEQFF
CDR3nt: TGTGCCAGCAGTTTTCGGCCACACCCCCACAATGAGCAGTTCTTC

v_gene: TRBV6-1
j_gene: TRBJ2-3
d_gene: TRBD2
abundance: NA
CDR3aa: CASRSSGSRADTQYF
CDR3nt: TGTGCCAGCAGGTCTAGCGGGAGTAGGGCAGATACGCAGTATTTT

v_gene: TRBV3-1
j_gene: TRBJ1-3
d_gene: NA
abundance: many
CDR3aa: CASSQVTISSGNTIYF
CDR3nt: TGTGCCAGCAGCCAAGTGACGATCTCCTCTGGAAACACCATATATTTT

v_gene: TRBV12-3/TRBV12-4
j_gene: TRBJ1-5
d_gene: NA
abundance: many
CDR3aa: CASSLQGKYQPQHF
CDR3nt: TGTGCCAGCAGTTTACAGGGCAAATATCAGCCCCAGCATTTT